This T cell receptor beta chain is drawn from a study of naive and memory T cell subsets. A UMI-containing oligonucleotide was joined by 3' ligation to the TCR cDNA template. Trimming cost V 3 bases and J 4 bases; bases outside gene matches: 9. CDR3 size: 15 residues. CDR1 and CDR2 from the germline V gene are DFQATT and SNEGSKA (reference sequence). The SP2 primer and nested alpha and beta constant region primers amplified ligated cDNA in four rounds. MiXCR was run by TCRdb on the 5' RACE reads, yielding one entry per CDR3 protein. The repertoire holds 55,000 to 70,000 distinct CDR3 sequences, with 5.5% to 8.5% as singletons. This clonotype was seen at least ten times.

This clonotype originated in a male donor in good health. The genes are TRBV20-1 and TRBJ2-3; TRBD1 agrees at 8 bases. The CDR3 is CSASRPGGAADTQYF. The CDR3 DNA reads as TGCAGTGCTAGTCGGCCAGGGGGCGCGGCAGATACGCAGTATTTT.